The 22 T cell receptor beta chains reported below all come from one sample, sequenced in a study of T cell responses to AZD1222 COVID-19 vaccine. Method: immunoSEQ multiplex PCR; TCRdb's copy keeps in-frame clones and lacks some. The sample yields 150,000 to 200,000 clones, more than 80% seen once. Sequences were derived from peripheral blood, sampled 28 days after the second dose of the MenACWY control vaccine. The source of these receptors is an adult who received the MenACWY meningococcal vaccine as a control.

The chain links TRBV10-3 to TRBJ2-3; 10 bases are a match to TRBD2. The junction had 9 bases not matched to a gene; V was cut back by 6 bases and J by 6 bases. The germline gives CDR1 ENHRY, CDR2 SYGVKD. This CDR3 region has 15 residues. The DNA of the CDR3 is TGTGCCATCAGGAGCTCGGGACTAGCGACGGATACGCAGTATTTT. This encodes CAIRSSGLATDTQYF.

This chain links TRBV2 with TRBJ2-7; 10 bases fit TRBD2. This CDR3 comprises 14 residues. The ends lost 6 bases at V and 4 bases at J; junction bases unmatched: 6. The germline V gene has CDR1 SNHLY and CDR2 FYNNEI. The CDR3 protein is CASRLAGVVYEQYF. For the CDR3, the DNA is TGTGCCAGCAGGCTAGCGGGAGTGGTTTACGAGCAGTACTTC.

Notes on this clone: The junction shows a germline mismatch at one end, possibly a read error. The chain combines TRBV3-1 (or the pseudogene TRBV3-2) with TRBJ1-2, with 8 bases lining up with TRBD1. The CDR3 spans 14 residues. The germline CDR1 and CDR2 sequences are LGHDT and YNNKEL (reference sequence). CDR3: CASSQRDRTSQRAF. The CDR3 region has the DNA TGTGCCAGCAGCCAGCGGGACAGGACCTCGCAACGAGCCTTC.

The V and J genes are TRBV5-4 and TRBJ2-3; D might be TRBD1 (5 bases). V lost 0 bases and J 8 bases, leaving 10 bases between the germline ends. Germline V gene data show CDR1 as SGHNT and CDR2 as YYREEE (reference sequence). The CDR3 is 13 residues long. As DNA, the CDR3 is TGTGCCAGCAGCTTGGACCCCCAGGGTACGCAGTATTTT. This sequence encodes CASSLDPQGTQYF. The variable domain in full, with the rest retrieved from reference TRBV5-4 and TRBJ2-3, is ETGVTQSPTHLIKTRGQQVTLRCSSQSGHNTVSWYQQALGQGPQFIFQYYREEENGRGNFPPRFSGLQFPNYSSELNVNALELDDSALYLCASSLDPQGTQYFGPGTRLTVL.

This chain uses TRBV5-4 with TRBJ1-2; TRBD1 agrees at 7 bases. Trimming at V came to 5 bases and at J to 5 bases, leaving 12 bases not matched to a gene. CDR1 is SGHNT, CDR2 YYREEE, per germline (reference sequence). The CDR3 is 15 amino acids. CDR3 loop: CASSRQGVEGYGYTF. The CDR3 DNA follows: TGTGCCAGCAGTCGTCAGGGGGTCGAGGGTTATGGCTACACCTTC.

The chain recombines TRBV12-3 or TRBV12-4 with TRBJ1-2; D is uncertain. V dropped 5 bases and J dropped 5 bases, with 9 bases sitting between them. The CDR3 contains 12 residues. The CDR3 DNA is TGTGCCAGCAGTCCCCGCCGGTATGGCTACACCTTC. Protein: CASSPRRYGYTF.

The chain carries TRBV4-3 and TRBJ1-1; D not certain. Trimming stripped 0 bases from V and 2 bases from J, with 10 bases between. This CDR3 comprises 15 residues. Germline-derived CDR1 and CDR2 are LGHNA and YSLEER. The CDR3 loop reads CASSQDVQANTEAFF. CDR3 nucleotides: TGCGCCAGCAGCCAAGACGTCCAGGCCAACACTGAAGCTTTCTTT.

The J gene is TRBJ2-1, the V gene TRBV30; 8 nucleotides align to TRBD2. This CDR3 comprises 14 residues. CDR1 and CDR2 (germline): GTSNPN, SVGIG (reference sequence). Trimming at V came to 7 bases and at J to 9 bases, leaving 14 bases not matched to a gene. The chain's CDR3 is CAYPRGAGEGEQFF. The CDR3 DNA is TGTGCCTACCCGAGGGGAGCGGGAGAGGGTGAGCAGTTCTTC.

The V gene is TRBV5-1, the J gene TRBJ2-7; 9 bases line up with TRBD2. The CDR3 totals 15 residues. In germline, CDR1 is SGHRS, CDR2 YFSETQ. Trimming took 2 bases from V and 6 from J; bases not matched to a gene: 9. The CDR3 reads CASSLGTSSYGEQYF. As DNA, the CDR3 is TGCGCCAGCAGCTTAGGGACTAGCTCTTATGGCGAGCAGTACTTC.

The chain employs TRBV7-8 and TRBJ1-1; 7 positions match TRBD1. After removal of 5 bases from V and 2 bases from J, the junction contained 8 bases not matched to a gene. The CDR3 runs to 15 residues. The germline V gene has CDR1 SGHVS and CDR2 FQNEAQ. The CDR3 loop is CASSVSGQQNTEAFF. The CDR3 DNA reads TGTGCCAGCAGCGTGTCGGGACAGCAAAACACTGAAGCTTTCTTT.

This clone was seen a single time. The chain has TRBV5-1 and TRBJ2-7; 12 bases match TRBD2. V shed 2 bases, J shed 5 bases, and the junction held 2 bases outside the gene matches. Germline V gene data show CDR1 as SGHRS and CDR2 as YFSETQ. CDR3 length: 14 residues. The CDR3 loop is CASSFRLAGDEQYF. The CDR3 coding sequence is TGCGCCAGCAGCTTTCGACTAGCGGGAGACGAGCAGTACTTC.

This rearrangement joins TRBV28 to TRBJ2-1; D possibly uses TRBD1 or TRBD2 (5 bases each). The CDR3 contains 17 residues. V lost 6 bases and J lost 3, with 21 bases in between. Germline CDR1 and CDR2: MDHEN and SYDVKM. The CDR3 nucleotides are TGTGCCAGCAGCTTGACATACTCGAGGGGATTCTACAATGAGCAGTTCTTC. Protein sequence: CASSLTYSRGFYNEQFF.

The rearrangement links TRBV7-8 to TRBJ1-1; D might be TRBD1 (5 bases). The CDR3 runs 15 residues. Germline V gene sequence: CDR1 SGHVS, CDR2 FQNEAQ. Trimming shortened V by 1 base and J by 4 bases, and 13 bases separated the two germline ends. The CDR3: CASSLVEGVVTEAFF. CDR3 DNA: TGTGCCAGCAGCTTAGTTGAAGGGGTAGTCACTGAAGCTTTCTTT.

The gene calls are TRBV19 and TRBJ1-4; weak D call: TRBD1 (5 bases). V lost 6 bases to trimming and J lost 10 bases, with 21 bases between them. CDR1 LNHDA and CDR2 SQIVND come from the germline V gene (reference sequence). This CDR3 comprises 15 residues. The CDR3 nucleotides read TGTGCCAGTAGGGAGATGGGACTCCAAAGGGGAAAACTGTTTTTT. Amino acid sequence: CASREMGLQRGKLFF.

The V call is TRBV9, the J call TRBJ1-3; 10 bases are a match to TRBD1. The junction had 5 bases not matched to a gene; V was cut back by 4 bases and J by 1 base. Germline V CDR1 and CDR2: SGDLS, YYNGEE. The CDR3 covers 16 residues. The CDR3 spells CASSPRQGASGNTIYF. The CDR3 DNA sequence: TGTGCCAGCAGCCCGAGACAGGGGGCGTCTGGAAACACCATATATTTT.

The chain uses TRBV27 and TRBJ1-2, with D possibly being TRBD1 (6 bases). Germline loops: CDR1 MNHEY, CDR2 SMNVEV (reference sequence). Trimming took off 10 bases at V and 6 bases at J, with 12 bases between the two ends. This CDR3 region has 11 residues. The CDR3 loop reads CATRTGHGYTF. CDR3 bases: TGTGCCACCCGAACAGGGCATGGCTACACCTTC.

The chain combines TRBV21-1 with TRBJ1-2. TRBV21-1 counts as a pseudogene. The CDR3 has 18 amino acids. The CDR3, as DNA: TGTGCCAGCAGCGCCATACCAGGGACGGAATTTACTAACTATGGCTACACCTTC. Translated, it gives CASSAIPGTEFTNYGYTF.

The chain couples TRBV11-2 to TRBJ2-7; 10 bases map to TRBD2. The junction had 11 bases not matched to a gene; V was cut back by 0 bases and J by 6 bases. Germline V gene data show CDR1 as SGHAT and CDR2 as FQNNGV. This CDR3 contains 17 residues. The CDR3 DNA sequence: TGTGCCAGCAGCTTAGACAGGCTAGCGGGAGAACGTACCGAGCAGTACTTC. Protein product: CASSLDRLAGERTEQYF.

The chain uses TRBV19 and TRBJ1-4; 8 bases fit TRBD1. Germline CDR1 reads LNHDA; CDR2 reads SQIVND (reference sequence). The CDR3 totals 18 residues. Germline trimming cut 4 bases from V and 4 bases from J; bases unmatched to any gene: 14. The CDR3 DNA sequence: TGTGCCAGTAGTAGAAGGACAGGGCAGCGCCCACTTAATGAAAAACTGTTTTTT. As protein: CASSRRTGQRPLNEKLFF.

As for this clone: At one end, the junction sequence differs from germline, possibly due to a read error. V gene TRBV7-7 combines with J gene TRBJ1-5; tentative D call: TRBD1 (6 bases). Per the germline V gene, CDR1 is SSHAT and CDR2 is FNYEAQ (reference sequence). The length of the CDR3 is 13 residues. The CDR3 DNA reads TGTGCTAGCAGCCAGGGGAAGGGTCAGCCCCAGCATTTT. Translated: CASSQGKGQPQHF.

This CDR3 reads CASSLGTGSSPLHF. CDR3 in DNA: TGTGCCAGCAGCTTGGGGACAGGCAGCTCACCCCTCCACTTT. The V call is TRBV5-5, the J call TRBJ1-6; 7 bases align to TRBD1. Losses at the gene ends were 0 bases for V and 10 bases for J; bases not matched to a gene: 4. This CDR3 is 14 amino acids long. Germline values: CDR1 SGHKS, CDR2 YYEKEE (reference sequence).

The chain employs TRBV5-1 and TRBJ1-2; no firm D call. This CDR3 region has 15 residues. The V end was cut by 4 bases, the J end by 2 bases, with 15 bases between. CDR1 and CDR2 (germline): SGHRS, YFSETQ. CDR3 sequence (DNA): TGCGCCAGCAGCATAATGACGGACCCGAACTATGGCTACACCTTC. Translating it yields CASSIMTDPNYGYTF.